This is a list of T cell receptor beta chains from one sample in a study of blood T cell repertoires in COVID-19. Only in-frame clones appear in the TCRdb table, and some are missing; sequencing was by immunoSEQ multiplex PCR. The table records 200,000 to 250,000 clones, more than 80% of them present only once. Sequencing input: peripheral blood. These receptors were obtained from a man aged 25-45 years with COVID-19, enrolled during active disease. CDR3s include the opening cysteine and the closing phenylalanine or tryptophan. D genes are given only for firm matches. Only part of the rows carry a size: once, few, many, or a class if the clone is expanded.

>NA|NA|TRBV30|TRBJ1-3
CALGQLGGNTIYF
TGTGCACTGGGGCAGTTGGGCGGAAACACCATATATTTT
>NA|TRBD2|TRBV19|TRBJ2-2
CASTLAGTGELFF
TGTGCCAGTACGCTAGCGGGCACCGGGGAGCTGTTTTTT
>NA|TRBD1|TRBV27|TRBJ1-6
CATGQGLSSYNSPLHF
TGTGCCACCGGACAGGGTTTAAGCTCCTATAATTCACCCCTCCACTTT
>NA|TRBD1|TRBV5-1|TRBJ2-7
CASSFQTGGSYEQYF
TGCGCCAGCAGCTTTCAAACAGGGGGCTCCTACGAGCAGTACTTC
>NA|TRBD1|TRBV6-6|TRBJ1-4
CASIPDRGNEKLFF
TGTGCCAGCATCCCGGACAGGGGAAATGAAAAACTGTTTTTT
>once|TRBD1|TRBV6-1|TRBJ1-5
CARPGQHNQPQHF
TGTGCCCGCCCGGGACAGCACAATCAGCCCCAGCATTTT
>NA|NA|TRBV19|TRBJ1-2
CASSTSQRNYGYTF
TGTGCCAGTAGTACCTCCCAGCGGAACTATGGCTACACCTTC
>NA|NA|TRBV11-2|TRBJ1-6
CASSLPGTYNSPLHF
TGTGCCAGCAGCTTACCAGGGACCTATAATTCACCCCTCCACTTT
>NA|NA|TRBV14|TRBJ2-2
CASSQDRYTGELFF
TGTGCCAGCAGCCAAGACAGATACACCGGGGAGCTGTTTTTT
>NA|NA|TRBV28|TRBJ2-1
CASSLSQGSNEQFF
TGTGCCAGCAGTTTGTCTCAGGGGTCCAATGAGCAGTTCTTC
>once|TRBD1|TRBV6-6|TRBJ1-1
CASSRDSFTEAFF
TGTGCCAGCAGTCGGGACAGTTTCACTGAAGCTTTCTTT
>once|NA|TRBV14|TRBJ2-3
CASSHYRATDTQYF
TGTGCCAGCAGCCATTACAGGGCCACAGATACGCAGTATTTT
>NA|TRBD1|TRBV18|TRBJ1-4
CASSPFDPGQGHEKLFF
TGTGCCAGCTCTCCTTTTGATCCGGGACAGGGACATGAAAAACTGTTTTTT
>NA|NA|TRBV6-5|TRBJ2-7
CASRTPGSYEQYF
TGTGCCAGCAGGACCCCAGGGTCCTACGAGCAGTACTTC
>NA|TRBD2|TRBV25-1|TRBJ2-3
CASSERGGLKDTQYF
TGTGCCAGCAGTGAACGCGGGGGGCTTAAAGATACGCAGTATTTT
>NA|NA|TRBV5-4|TRBJ1-2
CASSREHNYGYTF
TGTGCCAGCAGCAGGGAGCATAACTATGGCTACACCTTC
>NA|TRBD2|TRBV5-1|TRBJ2-1
CASSLVLAGTNEQFF
TGCGCCAGCAGCTTGGTGCTAGCGGGGACCAATGAGCAGTTCTTC
>NA|TRBD1|TRBV28|TRBJ1-6
CASSPQGYNSPLHF
TGTGCCAGCAGTCCACAGGGGTATAATTCACCCCTCCACTTT
>NA|NA|TRBV9|TRBJ2-7
CASSVASSPPQEQYF
TGTGCCAGCAGCGTAGCTTCTAGCCCCCCTCAGGAGCAGTACTTC
>NA|TRBD2|TRBV5-1|TRBJ2-1
CASSLVAGASGHEQFF
TGCGCCAGCAGCTTGGTAGCGGGAGCCAGCGGTCATGAGCAGTTCTTC
>NA|TRBD1|TRBV19|TRBJ1-2
CATTGTDLSIYGYTF
TGTGCCACTACCGGGACAGACCTATCGATCTATGGCTACACCTTC
>NA|TRBD2|TRBV5-4|TRBJ2-1
CASSLGSGGVYNEQFF
TGTGCCAGCAGCTTGGGTAGCGGGGGCGTTTACAATGAGCAGTTCTTC
>NA|TRBD1|TRBV9|TRBJ2-1
CASSPQGVYNEQFF
TGTGCCAGCAGCCCTCAGGGGGTCTACAATGAGCAGTTCTTC
>NA|NA|TRBV9|TRBJ1-1
CASSVGGWNTEAFF
TGTGCCAGCAGCGTAGGAGGATGGAACACTGAAGCTTTCTTT
>NA|TRBD1|TRBV6-5|TRBJ2-7
CASGGQGGYEQYF
TGTGCCAGCGGGGGACAGGGTGGGTACGAGCAGTACTTC
>NA|TRBD1|TRBV10-2|TRBJ1-6
CASSPPTGNSPLHF
TGCGCCAGCAGCCCACCGACAGGGAATTCACCCCTCCACTTT
>NA|TRBD2|TRBV5-6|TRBJ2-1
CASSLEASGSSSYNEQFF
TGTGCCAGCAGCTTGGAAGCTAGCGGTTCATCCTCCTACAATGAGCAGTTCTTC
>NA|TRBD2|TRBV5-4|TRBJ2-1
CASSLLAGVINEQFF
TGTGCCAGCAGCTTACTAGCGGGAGTTATAAATGAGCAGTTCTTC
>NA|NA|TRBV7-2|TRBJ2-7
CASSANRGTYEQYF
TGTGCCAGCAGCGCAAACAGAGGGACCTACGAGCAGTACTTC
>NA|NA|TRBV12-2|TRBJ1-5
CASRIGDRENTTHNQPQHF
TGTGCAAGTCGCATAGGGGACAGGGAAAACACCACCCATAATCAGCCCCAGCATTTT
>NA|TRBD2|TRBV4-2|TRBJ2-1
CASSRSGTSLRDEQFF
TGTGCCAGCAGCCGGTCCGGGACTAGTCTTAGGGATGAGCAGTTCTTC
>few|TRBD1|TRBV4-3|TRBJ1-5
CASSHTGGNQPQHF
TGCGCCAGCAGCCATACAGGGGGAAATCAGCCCCAGCATTTT
>NA|TRBD1|TRBV18|TRBJ1-2
CASSPTGESRYGYTF
TGTGCCAGCTCACCTACAGGGGAAAGTCGGTATGGCTACACCTTC
>NA|TRBD1|TRBV11-1|TRBJ1-1
CASSFGQGNTEAFF
TGTGCCAGCAGCTTCGGACAGGGGAACACTGAAGCTTTCTTT
>NA|TRBD2|TRBV6-6|TRBJ2-1
CASSYPGGGGAGEQFF
TGTGCCAGCAGTTACCCGGGCGGCGGGGGGGCCGGTGAGCAGTTCTTC
>NA|TRBD1|TRBV24-1|TRBJ1-6
CATSDYRGLVDNSPLHF
TGTGCCACCAGTGATTATAGGGGGCTTGTAGATAATTCACCCCTCCACTTT
>NA|TRBD1|TRBV4-3|TRBJ1-2
CASSQVSRGRWDGYTF
TGCGCCAGCAGCCAAGTTTCCAGGGGGCGCTGGGATGGCTACACCTTC
>NA|NA|TRBV7-9|TRBJ2-1
CASSLSTGTNEQFF
TGTGCCAGCAGCTTATCAACAGGGACCAATGAGCAGTTCTTC
>NA|TRBD2|TRBV7-9|TRBJ2-2
CASSPSTSGYTGELFF
TGTGCCAGCAGCCCATCGACTAGCGGTTACACCGGGGAGCTGTTTTTT
>NA|TRBD1|TRBV11-3|TRBJ2-7
CASSMPGQYEQYF
TGTGCCAGCAGCATGCCGGGACAGTACGAGCAGTACTTC
>NA|TRBD1|TRBV7-2|TRBJ2-5
CASSGRQGPKETQYF
TGTGCCAGCAGCGGACGACAGGGACCTAAAGAGACCCAGTACTTC
>NA|TRBD2|TRBV18|TRBJ2-1
CASSLRAGDEQFF
TGTGCCAGCTCACTGCGAGCGGGGGATGAGCAGTTCTTC
>NA|TRBD2|TRBV24-1|TRBJ2-1
CATSDVSGRAFNEQFF
TGTGCCACCAGTGATGTTAGCGGGAGGGCCTTCAATGAGCAGTTCTTC
>NA|NA|TRBV4-1|TRBJ1-5
CASSQDLTGYQPQHF
TGCGCCAGCAGCCAAGATCTCACGGGATATCAGCCCCAGCATTTT
>once|NA|TRBV27|TRBJ2-7
CASRRRVPGEQYF
TGTGCCAGCAGACGCCGGGTCCCGGGGGAGCAGTACTTC
>NA|TRBD2|TRBV7-9|TRBJ2-1
CASSRGGSGSFNEQFF
TGTGCCAGCAGCCGGGGAGGAAGCGGGAGTTTCAATGAGCAGTTCTTC
>NA|NA|TRBV24-1|TRBJ2-7
CATSDYAREAFLYEQYF
TGTGCCACCAGTGATTACGCGAGGGAAGCCTTCCTCTACGAGCAGTACTTC
>NA|NA|TRBV19|TRBJ1-5
CASNPQAYSNQPQHF
TGTGCCAGTAATCCACAGGCTTATAGCAATCAGCCCCAGCATTTT
>once|TRBD1|TRBV27|TRBJ2-1
CASGTRGDRAGEQFF
TGTGCCAGCGGGACCCGGGGGGACAGGGCGGGTGAGCAGTTCTTC
>NA|TRBD2|TRBV18|TRBJ2-3
CASSPSGLAGDTDTQYF
TGTGCCAGCTCACCTTCTGGACTAGCGGGAGACACAGATACGCAGTATTTT
>NA|TRBD2|TRBV5-1|TRBJ2-3
CASSPGTSGGAKRRDTQYF
TGCGCCAGCAGCCCAGGGACTAGCGGGGGGGCCAAAAGACGGGATACGCAGTATTTT
>once|TRBD2|TRBV7-8|TRBJ2-5
CASSPTSGPGGETQYF
TGTGCCAGCAGCCCTACTAGCGGACCCGGTGGAGAGACCCAGTACTTC
>NA|NA|TRBV19|TRBJ2-5
CASSNSPRQETQYF
TGTGCCAGTAGTAACAGTCCCCGTCAAGAGACCCAGTACTTC
>NA|TRBD1|TRBV5-5|TRBJ2-1
CASSWGGTGLNEQFF
TGTGCCAGCAGTTGGGGAGGGACAGGGTTAAATGAGCAGTTCTTC
>once|NA|TRBV7-3|TRBJ1-1
CASSLGVGYDGNTEAFF
TGTGCCAGCAGCCTTGGCGTCGGGTACGACGGGAACACTGAAGCTTTCTTT
>NA|NA|TRBV27|TRBJ2-7
CASNPKGRSSYEQYF
TGTGCCAGCAATCCGAAGGGGAGGTCCTCCTACGAGCAGTACTTC
>NA|NA|TRBV18|TRBJ2-1
CASSPGFSFGGGNEQFF
TGTGCCAGCTCACCAGGGTTCAGCTTCGGCGGAGGCAATGAGCAGTTCTTC
>NA|TRBD1|TRBV10-3|TRBJ1-1
CAISATGGNTEAFF
TGTGCCATCAGTGCGACAGGGGGGAACACTGAAGCTTTCTTT
>NA|NA|TRBV19|TRBJ2-7
CASSNPGYEQYF
TGTGCCAGTAGCAACCCGGGTTACGAGCAGTACTTC